Listed here is a single TCR beta chain. The antigen remains undetermined. The sample originates from a study of cytomegalovirus exposure and HLA in healthy donors. The CDR3 is 16 residues long. The V gene's germline CDR1 is SGHVS and CDR2 FQNEAQ. With 0 bases removed from V and 3 bases from J, the gap between germline ends came to 11 bases. Amplification used 60 Vbeta primers and 13 Jbeta primers. Clones were sequenced by immunoSEQ multiplex PCR, and TCRdb holds only the in-frame ones, with some missing. Found here are more than 95,000 clones; the top ten clones hold about 3.5%. Study conclusions and caveats: Association of approximately 16,000 TCR beta sequences with HLA alleles was found at 0.05 false discovery rate in a later analysis.

The TCR was taken from a man between 35 and 55 years old in good health and CMV-seronegative. The specimen was PBMCs. This chain joins TRBV7-8 and TRBJ1-4; unclear D gene. As DNA, the CDR3 is TGTGCCAGCAGCTTAGCTGGCCGGGGATCTAATGAAAAACTGTTTTTT. This translates into CASSLAGRGSNEKLFF.